This TCR beta chain appears in the sequencing data of a study of shared clonotypes between healthy human individuals. This clone appeared a single time. Ten immunoSEQ deep assay plates were used to sequence unsorted PBMC DNA. The method was immunoSEQ multiplex PCR; TCRdb's version includes in-frame clones alone and lacks a portion of them. The sample records some 490,000 clones, over 70% being singletons. All donors qualified as healthy HIV-negative adults and had experienced no recent acute infections or vaccinations. The study drew all its donors from Caucasian adults living in Nashville, Tennessee. Some 100 million PBMCs went into genomic DNA for unsorted samples. Sequenced input: PBMCs. The TCR was taken from a woman aged 40 to 50 in good health. Some clones in this sample may be carry-over from other donors' samples.

The CDR3, as DNA: TGTGCCAGTAGTTCCGACGGGAGAGGTGAGACCCAGTACTTC. This codes for CASSSDGRGETQYF. V gene TRBV19 combines with J gene TRBJ2-5, with a weak D call TRBD2 (6 bases). The CDR3 runs 14 residues. Germline CDR1 LNHDA, CDR2 SQIVND (reference sequence). V gave up 5 bases and J gave up 5 bases, with 15 bases separating them.